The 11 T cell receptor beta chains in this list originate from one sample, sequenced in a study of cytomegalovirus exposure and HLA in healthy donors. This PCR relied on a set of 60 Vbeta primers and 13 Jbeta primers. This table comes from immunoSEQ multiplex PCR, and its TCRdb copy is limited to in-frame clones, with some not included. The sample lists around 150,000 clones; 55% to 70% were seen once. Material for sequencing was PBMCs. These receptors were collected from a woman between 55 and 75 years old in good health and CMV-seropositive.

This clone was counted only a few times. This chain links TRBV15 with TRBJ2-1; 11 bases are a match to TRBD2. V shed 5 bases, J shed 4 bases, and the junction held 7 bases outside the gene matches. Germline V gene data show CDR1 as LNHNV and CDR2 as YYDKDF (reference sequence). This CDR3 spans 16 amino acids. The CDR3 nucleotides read TGTGCCACCAGCGACGGAGGGACTAGCGGTTACAATGAGCAGTTCTTC. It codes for CATSDGGTSGYNEQFF. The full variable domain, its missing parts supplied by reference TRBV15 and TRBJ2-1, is DAMVIQNPRYQVTQFGKPVTLSCSQTLNHNVMYWYQQKSSQAPKLLFHYYDKDFNNEADTPDNFQSRRPNTSFCFLDIRSPGLGDTAMYLCATSDGGTSGYNEQFFGPGTRLTVL.

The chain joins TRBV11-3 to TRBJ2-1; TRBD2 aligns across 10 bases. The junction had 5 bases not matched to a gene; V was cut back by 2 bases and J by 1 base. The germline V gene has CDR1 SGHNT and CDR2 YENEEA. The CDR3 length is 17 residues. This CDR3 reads CASSLLAGGVSYNEQFF. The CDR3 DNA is TGTGCCAGCAGCTTATTAGCGGGAGGCGTATCCTACAATGAGCAGTTCTTC.

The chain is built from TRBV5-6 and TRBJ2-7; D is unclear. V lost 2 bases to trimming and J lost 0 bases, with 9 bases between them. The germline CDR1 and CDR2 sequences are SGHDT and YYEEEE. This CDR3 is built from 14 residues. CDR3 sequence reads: CASSFPRSSYEQYF. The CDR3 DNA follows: TGTGCCAGCAGCTTTCCCCGGAGCTCCTACGAGCAGTACTTC. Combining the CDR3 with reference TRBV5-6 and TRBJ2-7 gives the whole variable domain DAGVTQSPTHLIKTRGQQVTLRCSPKSGHDTVSWYQQALGQGPQFIFQYYEEEERQRGNFPDRFSGHQFPNYSSELNVNALLLGDSALYLCASSFPRSSYEQYFGPGTRLTVT.

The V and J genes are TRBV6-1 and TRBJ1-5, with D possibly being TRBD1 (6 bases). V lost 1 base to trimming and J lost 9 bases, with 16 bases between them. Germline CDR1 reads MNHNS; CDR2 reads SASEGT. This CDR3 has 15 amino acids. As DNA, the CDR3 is TGTGCCAGCAGTGAAGACCAGACAGGCCTCGGGCCCCAGCATTTT. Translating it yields CASSEDQTGLGPQHF.

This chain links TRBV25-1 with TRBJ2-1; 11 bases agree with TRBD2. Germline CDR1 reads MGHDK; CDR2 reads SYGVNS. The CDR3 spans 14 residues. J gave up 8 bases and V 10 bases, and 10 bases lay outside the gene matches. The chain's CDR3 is CATTPGLADYEQFF. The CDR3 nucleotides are TGTGCCACCACGCCGGGACTAGCGGATTATGAGCAGTTCTTC.

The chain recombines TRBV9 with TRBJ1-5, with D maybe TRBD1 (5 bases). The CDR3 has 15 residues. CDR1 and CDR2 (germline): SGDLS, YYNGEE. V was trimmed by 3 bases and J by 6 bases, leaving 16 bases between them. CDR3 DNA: TGTGCCAGCAGCGCCCATCGGGGGATAGGTCAGCCCCAGCATTTT. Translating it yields CASSAHRGIGQPQHF.

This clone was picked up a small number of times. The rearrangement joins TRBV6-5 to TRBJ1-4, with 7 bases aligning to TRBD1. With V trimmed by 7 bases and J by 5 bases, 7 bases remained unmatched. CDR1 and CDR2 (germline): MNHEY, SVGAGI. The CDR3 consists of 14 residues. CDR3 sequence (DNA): TGTGCCAGCACCCCATCGGGACAGAATGAAAAACTGTTTTTT. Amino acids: CASTPSGQNEKLFF.

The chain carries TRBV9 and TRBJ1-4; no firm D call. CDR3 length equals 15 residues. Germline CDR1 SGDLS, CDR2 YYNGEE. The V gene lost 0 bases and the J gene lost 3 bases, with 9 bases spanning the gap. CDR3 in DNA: TGTGCCAGCAGCGTAGGGGCACAATCTAATGAAAAACTGTTTTTT. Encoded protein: CASSVGAQSNEKLFF.

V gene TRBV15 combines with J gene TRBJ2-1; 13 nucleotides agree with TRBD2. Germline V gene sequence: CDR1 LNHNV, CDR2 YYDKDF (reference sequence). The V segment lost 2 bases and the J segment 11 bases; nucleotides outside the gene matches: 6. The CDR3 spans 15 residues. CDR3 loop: CATSRTGLAGVQQFF. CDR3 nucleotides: TGTGCCACCAGCAGAACTGGACTAGCGGGAGTTCAGCAGTTCTTC.

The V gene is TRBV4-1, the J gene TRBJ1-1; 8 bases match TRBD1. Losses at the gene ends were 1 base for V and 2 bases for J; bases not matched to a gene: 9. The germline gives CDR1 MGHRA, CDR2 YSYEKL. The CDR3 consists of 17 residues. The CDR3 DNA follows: TGCGCCAGCAGCCAAGGACAGGGGCTGCTAACTAACACTGAAGCTTTCTTT. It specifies CASSQGQGLLTNTEAFF.

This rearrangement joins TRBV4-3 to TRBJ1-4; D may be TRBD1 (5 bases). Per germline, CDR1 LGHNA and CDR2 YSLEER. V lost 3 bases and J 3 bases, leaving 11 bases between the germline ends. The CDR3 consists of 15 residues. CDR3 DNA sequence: TGCGCCAGCAGCCACCAAGGACATTCTAATGAAAAACTGTTTTTT. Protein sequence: CASSHQGHSNEKLFF.